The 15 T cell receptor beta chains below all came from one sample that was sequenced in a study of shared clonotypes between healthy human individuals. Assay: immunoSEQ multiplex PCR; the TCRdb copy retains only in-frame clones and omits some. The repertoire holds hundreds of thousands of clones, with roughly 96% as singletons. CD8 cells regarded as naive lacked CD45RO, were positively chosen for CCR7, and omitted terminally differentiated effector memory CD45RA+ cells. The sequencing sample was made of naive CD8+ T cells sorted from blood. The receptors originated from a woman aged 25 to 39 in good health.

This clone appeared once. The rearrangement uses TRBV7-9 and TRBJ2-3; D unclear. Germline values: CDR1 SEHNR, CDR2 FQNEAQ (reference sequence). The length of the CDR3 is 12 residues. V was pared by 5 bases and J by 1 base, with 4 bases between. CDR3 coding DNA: TGTGCCAGCAGCCACGGCACAGATACGCAGTATTTT. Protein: CASSHGTDTQYF.

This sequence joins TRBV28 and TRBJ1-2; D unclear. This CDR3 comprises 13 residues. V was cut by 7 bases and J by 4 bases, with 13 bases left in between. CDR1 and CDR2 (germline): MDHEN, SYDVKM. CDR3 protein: CASTTENPYGYTF. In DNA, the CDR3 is TGTGCCAGCACTACAGAAAACCCCTATGGCTACACCTTC.

The CDR3 DNA follows: TGTGCCAGCAGTTTGGGACTAGCAGGATGGGAGCAGTACTTC. The encoded protein is CASSLGLAGWEQYF. V and J are TRBV28 and TRBJ2-7; 9 bases agree with TRBD2. Germline CDR1 reads MDHEN; CDR2 reads SYDVKM. This CDR3 has 14 residues. With 3 bases clipped from V and 7 bases from J, the junction kept 7 bases outside the gene matches.

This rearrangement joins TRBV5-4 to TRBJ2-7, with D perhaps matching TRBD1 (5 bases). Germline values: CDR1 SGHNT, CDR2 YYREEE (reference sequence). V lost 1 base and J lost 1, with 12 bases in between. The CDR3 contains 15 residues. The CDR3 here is CASSLQAGPSYEQYF. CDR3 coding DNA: TGTGCCAGCAGCTTGCAGGCAGGGCCATCCTACGAGCAGTACTTC.

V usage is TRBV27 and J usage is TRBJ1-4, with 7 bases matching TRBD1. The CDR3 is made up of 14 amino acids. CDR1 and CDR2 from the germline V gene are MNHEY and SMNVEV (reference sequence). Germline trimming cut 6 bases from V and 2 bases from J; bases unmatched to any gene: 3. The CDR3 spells CASSPGQTNEKLFF. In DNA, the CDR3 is TGTGCCAGCAGCCCGGGACAGACTAATGAAAAACTGTTTTTT. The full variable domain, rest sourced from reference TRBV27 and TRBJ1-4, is EAQVTQNPRYLITVTGKKLTVTCSQNMNHEYMSWYRQDPGLGLRQIYYSMNVEVTDKGDVPEGYKVSRKEKRNFPLILESPSPNQTSLYFCASSPGQTNEKLFFGSGTQLSVL.

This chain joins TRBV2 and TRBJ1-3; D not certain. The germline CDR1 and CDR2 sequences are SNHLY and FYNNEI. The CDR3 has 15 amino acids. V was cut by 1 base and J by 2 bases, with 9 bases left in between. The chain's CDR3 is CASSEVVGPGNTIYF. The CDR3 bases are TGTGCCAGCAGTGAAGTGGTTGGACCTGGAAACACCATATATTTT.

CDR3 loop: CASSGAYSYEQYF. For the CDR3, the DNA is TGTGCCAGCAGTGGAGCCTATTCCTACGAGCAGTACTTC. J is TRBJ2-7 and V is TRBV2; D uncertain. The V end was cut by 4 bases, the J end by 1 base, with 8 bases between. The CDR3 loop spans 13 amino acids. Germline lookup yields CDR1 SNHLY and CDR2 FYNNEI.

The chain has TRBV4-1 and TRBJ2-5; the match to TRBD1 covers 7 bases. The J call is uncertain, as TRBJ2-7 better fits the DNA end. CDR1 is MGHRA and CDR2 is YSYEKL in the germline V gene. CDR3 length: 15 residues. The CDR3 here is CASSQAGTATYEQYF. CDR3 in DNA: TGCGCCAGCAGCCAAGCGGGGACAGCAACCTACGAGCAGTACTTC.

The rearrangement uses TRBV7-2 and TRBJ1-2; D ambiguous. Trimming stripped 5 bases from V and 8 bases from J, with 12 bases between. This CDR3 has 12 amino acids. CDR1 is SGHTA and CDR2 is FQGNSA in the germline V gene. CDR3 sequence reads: CASSATRYGYTF. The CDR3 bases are TGTGCCAGCAGCGCCACCAGGTACGGCTACACCTTC.

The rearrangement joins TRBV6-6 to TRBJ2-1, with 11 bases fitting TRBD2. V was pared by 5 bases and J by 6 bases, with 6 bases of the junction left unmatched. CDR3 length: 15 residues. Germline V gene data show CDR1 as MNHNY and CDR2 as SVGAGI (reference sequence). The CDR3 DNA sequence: TGTGCCAGCAGTCTCACTAGCGGGAGACGCAATGAGCAGTTCTTC. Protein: CASSLTSGRRNEQFF.

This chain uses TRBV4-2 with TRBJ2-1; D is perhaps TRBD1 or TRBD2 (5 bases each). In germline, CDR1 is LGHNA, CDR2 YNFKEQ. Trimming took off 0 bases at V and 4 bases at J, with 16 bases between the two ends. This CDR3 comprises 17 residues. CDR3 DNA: TGTGCCAGCAGCCAAGAGGGGGTAGTCAGCTCTTACAATGAGCAGTTCTTC. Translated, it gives CASSQEGVVSSYNEQFF.

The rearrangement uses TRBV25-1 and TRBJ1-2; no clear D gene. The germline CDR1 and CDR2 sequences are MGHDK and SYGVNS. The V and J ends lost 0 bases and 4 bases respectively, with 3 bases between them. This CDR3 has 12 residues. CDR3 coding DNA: TGTGCCAGCAGTGAATACAGCTATGGCTACACCTTC. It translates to CASSEYSYGYTF.

Here the CDR3 DNA reads TGTGCCAGCGGTCCTAGCGGGTATGGTTCCTACAATGAGCAGTTCTTC. It encodes CASGPSGYGSYNEQFF. The V and J genes are TRBV7-6 and TRBJ2-1, with 8 bases fitting TRBD2. V lost 8 bases to trimming and J lost 1 base; unmatched junction nucleotides: 10. CDR1 SGHVS and CDR2 FNYEAQ come from the germline V gene. This CDR3 has 16 amino acids.

The DNA of the CDR3 is TGTGCCAGCAGCGTTTTTACTAGCGGGAGTCGAGAGACCCAGTACTTC. As protein: CASSVFTSGSRETQYF. The chain has TRBV13 and TRBJ2-5; TRBD2 matches at 11 bases. Germline assignment: CDR1 PRHDT and CDR2 FYEKMQ (reference sequence). J lost 4 bases, V lost 5 bases, and 9 bases had no gene match. CDR3 length equals 16 residues.

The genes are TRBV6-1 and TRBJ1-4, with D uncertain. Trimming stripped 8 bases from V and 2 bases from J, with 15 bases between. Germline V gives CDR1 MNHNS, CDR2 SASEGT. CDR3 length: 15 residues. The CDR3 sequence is CASSWGRATNEKLFF. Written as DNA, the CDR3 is TGTGCCAGCTCGTGGGGTAGAGCGACTAATGAAAAACTGTTTTTT.